The clone carrying this TCR beta chain was observed at least ten times. These data come from a study of T-cell memory formation after mild COVID-19. About the research overall: The two donors had largely donor-specific TCR clusters.

TCRalpha and TCRbeta libraries used 5'RACE with constant-segment primers and UMIs. TCRdb processed the 5' RACE reads anew with MiXCR; each CDR3 protein has one entry. The repertoire has fewer than 90,000 distinct CDR3 sequences, around 13% of them found once; the top ten carry approximately 41%. The specimen was PBMCs or a T cell subset sorted from them (not recorded which). The origin of this receptor is a man between 18 and 29 years old who had mild COVID-19 (a few samples of this study predate the infection). Cell type and time point are not known.

DNA for the CDR3: TGCGCCAGCAGCCAAGCACCTCCTAGCGGGAACACAGATACGCAGTATTTT. The encoded protein is CASSQAPPSGNTDTQYF. The V and J genes are TRBV4-1 and TRBJ2-3; 9 nucleotides align to TRBD2. Germline V lookup: CDR1 MGHRA, CDR2 YSYEKL. The trim removed 1 base at V and 2 bases at J, leaving 7 bases unmatched. The CDR3 has 17 amino acids.